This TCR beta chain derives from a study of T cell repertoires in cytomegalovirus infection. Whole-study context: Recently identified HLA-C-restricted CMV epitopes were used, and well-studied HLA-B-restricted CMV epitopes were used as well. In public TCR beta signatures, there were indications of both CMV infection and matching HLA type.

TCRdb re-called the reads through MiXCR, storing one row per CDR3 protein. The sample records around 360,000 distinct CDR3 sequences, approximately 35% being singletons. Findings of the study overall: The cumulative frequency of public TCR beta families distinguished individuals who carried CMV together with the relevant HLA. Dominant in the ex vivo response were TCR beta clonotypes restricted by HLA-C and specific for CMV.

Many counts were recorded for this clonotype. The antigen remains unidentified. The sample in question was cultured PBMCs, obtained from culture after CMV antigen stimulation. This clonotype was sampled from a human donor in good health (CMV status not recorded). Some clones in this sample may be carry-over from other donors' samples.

CDR3 sequence: CASSLGVASYEQYF. CDR3 sequence (DNA): TGTGCCAGCAGCTTAGGGGTAGCGTCATACGAGCAGTACTTC. The chain recombines TRBV7-2 with TRBJ2-7; D may be TRBD2 (5 bases). Trimming shortened V by 1 base and J by 4 bases, and 11 bases separated the two germline ends. CDR3 length: 14 residues. Germline-derived CDR1 and CDR2 are SGHTA and FQGNSA.